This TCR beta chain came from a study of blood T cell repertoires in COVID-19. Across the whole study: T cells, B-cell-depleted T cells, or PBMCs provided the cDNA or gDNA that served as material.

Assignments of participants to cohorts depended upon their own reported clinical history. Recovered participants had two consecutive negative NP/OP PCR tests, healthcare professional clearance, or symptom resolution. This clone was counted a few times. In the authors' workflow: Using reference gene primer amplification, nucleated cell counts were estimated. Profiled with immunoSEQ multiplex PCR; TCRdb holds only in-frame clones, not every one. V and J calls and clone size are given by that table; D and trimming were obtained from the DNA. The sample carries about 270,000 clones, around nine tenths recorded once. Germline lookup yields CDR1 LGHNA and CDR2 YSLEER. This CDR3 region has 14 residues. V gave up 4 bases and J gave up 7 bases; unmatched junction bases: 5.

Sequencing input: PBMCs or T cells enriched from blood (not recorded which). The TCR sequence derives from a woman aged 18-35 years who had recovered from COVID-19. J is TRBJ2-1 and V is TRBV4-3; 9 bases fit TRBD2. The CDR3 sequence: CASSPGTSQNEQFF. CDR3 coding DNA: TGCGCCAGCAGCCCCGGGACTAGCCAAAATGAGCAGTTCTTC.